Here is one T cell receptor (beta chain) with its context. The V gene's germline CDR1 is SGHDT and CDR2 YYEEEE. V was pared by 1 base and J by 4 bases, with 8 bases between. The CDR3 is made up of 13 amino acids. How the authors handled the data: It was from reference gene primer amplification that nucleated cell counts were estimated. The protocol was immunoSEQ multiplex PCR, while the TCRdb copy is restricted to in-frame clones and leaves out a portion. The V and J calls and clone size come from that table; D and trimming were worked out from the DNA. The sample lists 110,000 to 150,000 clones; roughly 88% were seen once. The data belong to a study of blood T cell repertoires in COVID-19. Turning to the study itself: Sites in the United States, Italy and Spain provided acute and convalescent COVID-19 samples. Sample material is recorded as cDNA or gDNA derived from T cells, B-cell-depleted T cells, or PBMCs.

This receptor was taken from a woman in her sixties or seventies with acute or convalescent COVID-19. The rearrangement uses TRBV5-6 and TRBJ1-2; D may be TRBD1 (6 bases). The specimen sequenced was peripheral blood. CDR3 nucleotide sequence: TGTGCCAGCAGCTTGCAGGGGATCTATGGCTACACCTTC. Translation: CASSLQGIYGYTF.